This T cell receptor beta chain was observed in a study of shared clonotypes between healthy human individuals. V was shortened by 6 bases and J by 4 bases, with 16 bases between the two germline ends. Germline V CDR1 and CDR2: MNHEY, SMNVEV (reference sequence). The CDR3 spans 15 residues. Data came from immunoSEQ multiplex PCR; TCRdb stores just in-frame clones and leaves some out. The sample lists roughly 1,500,000 clones; 98% were seen once. The chain recombines TRBV27 with TRBJ1-5, with D uncertain. The sample was naive CD4+ T cells sorted from blood. Indicated subset: CD45RA+ positively selected. The TCR comes from a young man in good health. CDR3 nucleotide sequence: TGTGCCAGCAGCCCTCCGTCGGGTTGGAATCAGCCCCAGCATTTT. It is translated as CASSPPSGWNQPQHF.